Shown below are 17 T cell receptor beta chains from a single sample sequenced in a study of T cell responses to AZD1222 COVID-19 vaccine. Libraries were prepared by immunoSEQ multiplex PCR; TCRdb keeps only in-frame clonotypes and omits some of them. Among more than 110,000 clones listed, around 90% were seen once. Sequenced material: peripheral blood, taken on day 0 of AZD1222 vaccination. These receptors all come from an adult in good health.

This chain uses TRBV9 with TRBJ1-6, with D maybe TRBD1 (5 bases). The V end was cut by 3 bases, the J end by 19 bases, with 14 bases between. Germline CDR1 reads SGDLS; CDR2 reads YYNGEE. The CDR3 has 11 amino acids. The CDR3 DNA sequence: TGTGCCAGCAGCGACCGGGGGGTGATTCACTTT. Its protein product is CASSDRGVIHF.

The DNA of the CDR3 is TGTGCCAGCAATGGGCTAGCGGGAAACAATGAGCAGTTCTTC. Translating gives CASNGLAGNNEQFF. The V call is TRBV27, the J call TRBJ2-1; the match to TRBD2 covers 9 bases. V dropped 7 bases and J dropped 5; count of bases not matched to a gene: 6. Germline CDR1 MNHEY, CDR2 SMNVEV (reference sequence). The CDR3 covers 14 residues.

V and J are TRBV4-1 and TRBJ2-1; D perhaps matches TRBD2 (5 bases). The CDR3 is 16 amino acids. The V end lost 10 bases, the J end lost 4 bases, and 23 bases lay between the germline ends. Germline V gene lookup returns CDR1 MGHRA and CDR2 YSYEKL. CDR3 loop: CATTLNEGGPYNEQFF. In nucleotides, the CDR3 is TGCGCCACCACCCTAAATGAGGGCGGTCCATACAATGAGCAGTTCTTC.

The gene calls are TRBV5-6 and TRBJ2-7; D perhaps matches TRBD2 (6 bases). The CDR3 covers 13 residues. V gave up 4 bases and J gave up 5 bases, with 13 bases separating them. Per germline, CDR1 SGHDT and CDR2 YYEEEE. The CDR3 DNA follows: TGTGCCAGCAGCCCGGCGGGGTACCACGAGCAGTACTTC. The encoded protein is CASSPAGYHEQYF.

The V gene is TRBV15, the J gene TRBJ2-2, with D perhaps matching TRBD1 or TRBD2 (5 bases each). This CDR3 contains 14 residues. Germline assignment: CDR1 LNHNV and CDR2 YYDKDF (reference sequence). V lost 6 bases and J lost 5, with 13 bases in between. CDR3 DNA sequence: TGTGCCACCAGGCAGAGGGGCGCGACCGGGGAGCTGTTTTTT. Translating it yields CATRQRGATGELFF.

The chain employs TRBV4-1 and TRBJ2-1, with 12 bases matching TRBD2. V lost 2 bases and J lost 6; bases outside the gene matches: 11. Germline V CDR1 and CDR2: MGHRA, YSYEKL. CDR3 length: 18 amino acids. The DNA for the CDR3 is TGCGCCAGCAGCCAATGGACTAGCGGGGAGGGATTGCCCAATGAGCAGTTCTTC. Encoded protein: CASSQWTSGEGLPNEQFF.

This sequence joins TRBV27 and TRBJ2-1, with D perhaps TRBD2 (6 bases). CDR1 and CDR2 from the germline V gene are MNHEY and SMNVEV (reference sequence). V shed 4 bases and J shed 6 bases, with 7 bases lying between them. The CDR3 contains 12 residues. CDR3 sequence (DNA): TGTGCCAGCAGTTGGGGGGTCAATGAGCAGTTCTTC. This sequence encodes CASSWGVNEQFF.

V usage is TRBV7-2 and J usage is TRBJ2-1, with 10 bases identical to TRBD2. The CDR3 runs to 16 residues. The trim removed 7 bases at V and 2 bases at J, leaving 8 bases unmatched. Per germline, CDR1 SGHTA and CDR2 FQGNSA. The CDR3 DNA is TGTGCCAGCACCCCGACTAGCGGGTTAACCTACAATGAGCAGTTCTTC. It encodes CASTPTSGLTYNEQFF.

The chain links TRBV3-1 (or the pseudogene TRBV3-2) to TRBJ2-1, with 10 bases matching TRBD2. Germline V CDR1 and CDR2: LGHDT, YNNKEL (reference sequence). Trimming removed 9 bases from V and 8 bases from J; junction bases left unmatched: 10. The CDR3 totals 14 residues. This CDR3 reads CASCLAGDRDEQFF. The CDR3 DNA sequence: TGTGCCAGTTGTCTAGCGGGAGACAGGGATGAGCAGTTCTTC.

This clone was seen a handful of times. The chain uses TRBV6-4 and TRBJ2-1, with 8 positions matching TRBD2. CDR1 MRHNA and CDR2 SNTAGT come from the germline V gene. This CDR3 is 15 amino acids long. Trimming removed 5 bases from V and 5 bases from J; junction bases left unmatched: 8. CDR3 protein: CASSTTSGSHNEQFF. The CDR3 region has the DNA TGTGCCAGCAGTACTACAAGCGGGAGTCACAATGAGCAGTTCTTC.

The V gene is TRBV19, the J gene TRBJ1-2, with unresolved D. The CDR3 is made up of 14 amino acids. V was clipped by 1 base and J by 4 bases, with 10 bases between them. Germline V lookup: CDR1 LNHDA, CDR2 SQIVND (reference sequence). The CDR3 DNA is TGTGCCAGTAGTATAGCGTCAGTCTTCTATGGCTACACCTTC. Translating gives CASSIASVFYGYTF.

The chain combines TRBV5-1 with TRBJ1-2, with no clear D. The CDR3 spans 14 residues. V was shortened by 1 base and J by 8 bases, with 15 bases between the two germline ends. Germline V gives CDR1 SGHRS, CDR2 YFSETQ. The CDR3 loop reads CASSLTSQSEGYTF. CDR3 DNA: TGCGCCAGCAGCTTGACATCCCAGTCAGAGGGCTACACCTTC.

The J gene is TRBJ2-2, the V gene TRBV6-4; 7 bases are shared with TRBD2. This CDR3 spans 15 amino acids. From germline, CDR1 is MRHNA and CDR2 SNTAGT. J lost 4 bases, V lost 2 bases, and 4 bases had no gene match. The CDR3 region has the DNA TGTGCCAGCAGTGACCAGACTAGCTCCACCGGGGAGCTGTTTTTT. It specifies CASSDQTSSTGELFF.

CDR3 residues: CASSRLAVFSTNEKLFF. CDR3 coding DNA: TGTGCCAGCTCACGTCTCGCTGTGTTTTCGACTAATGAAAAACTGTTTTTT. This chain connects TRBV18 to TRBJ1-4; no reliable D call. The ends were cut back, 4 bases at V and 2 bases at J, with 17 bases in the middle. CDR1 and CDR2 (germline): KGHSH, LQKENI. The CDR3 spans 17 residues. Full variable domain (outside the CDR3, taken from reference TRBV18 and TRBJ1-4): NAGVMQNPRHLVRRRGQEARLRCSPMKGHSHVYWYRQLPEEGLKFMVYLQKENIIDESGMPKERFSAEFPKEGPSILRIQQVVRGDSAAYFCASSRLAVFSTNEKLFFGSGTQLSVL.

This chain links TRBV7-9 with TRBJ2-1, with 11 bases lining up with TRBD1. The CDR3 is made up of 17 amino acids. Per germline, CDR1 SEHNR and CDR2 FQNEAQ (reference sequence). Trimming cost V 3 bases and J 3 bases; bases outside gene matches: 7. CDR3 sequence: CASSFSRTGGFYNEQFF. In DNA form, the CDR3 reads TGTGCCAGCAGCTTCAGCCGGACAGGGGGCTTCTACAATGAGCAGTTCTTC.

This clone has just a few counts. J is TRBJ1-1 and V is TRBV3-1 (or the pseudogene TRBV3-2); D unresolved. The germline CDR1 and CDR2 sequences are LGHDT and YNNKEL (reference sequence). The length of the CDR3 is 16 residues. Deletions cut 2 bases from V and 3 bases from J, with 16 bases between. The CDR3 sequence is CASSQPRPQRYTEAFF. Written as DNA, the CDR3 is TGTGCCAGCAGCCAACCACGACCGCAACGGTACACTGAAGCTTTCTTT.

V gene TRBV19 combines with J gene TRBJ1-2; 8 bases align to TRBD1. Germline CDR1 reads LNHDA; CDR2 reads SQIVND (reference sequence). Unmatched junction bases numbered 5, after V lost 8 bases and J lost 6 bases. The CDR3 loop spans 12 amino acids. CDR3 loop: CASAGGSDGYTF. As DNA, the CDR3 is TGTGCCAGTGCAGGGGGCTCCGATGGCTACACCTTC.